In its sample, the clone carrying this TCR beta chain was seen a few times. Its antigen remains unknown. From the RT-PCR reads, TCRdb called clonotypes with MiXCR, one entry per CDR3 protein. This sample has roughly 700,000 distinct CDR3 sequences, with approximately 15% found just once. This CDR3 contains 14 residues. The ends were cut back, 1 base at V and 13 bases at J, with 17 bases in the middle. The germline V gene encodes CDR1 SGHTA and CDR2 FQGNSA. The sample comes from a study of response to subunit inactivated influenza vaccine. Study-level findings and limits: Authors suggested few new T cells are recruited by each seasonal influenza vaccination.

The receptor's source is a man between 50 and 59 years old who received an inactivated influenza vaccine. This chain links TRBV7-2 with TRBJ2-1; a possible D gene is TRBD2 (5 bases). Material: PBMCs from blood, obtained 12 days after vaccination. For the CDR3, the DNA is TGTGCCAGCAGCTTAGATAACCGGGAACTTAGACAGTTCTTC. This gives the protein CASSLDNRELRQFF.